Listed below are T cell receptor beta chains from one sample, sequenced in a study of T-cell reconstitution after alpha-beta-depleted transplantation in children. TCRdb independently ran MiXCR on the PCR reads; one entry per CDR3 protein. The profile shows just over 950,000 distinct CDR3 sequences, roughly 29% of them singletons. The sequencing here drew on PBMCs, mostly from graft donor cells, taken 360 days after TCRalphabeta/CD19-depleted stem cell transplant. Source of these receptors: a boy in the first two years of life who had a stem cell transplant for SCID, so the T cells may come from the graft donor. Each CDR3 is given with its conserved first and last residue. Fields, in order: CDR3 length, V gene, D gene, J gene, clone size, CDR3 protein, CDR3 DNA. The D gene is left open where the match is weak. Expanded clones get a size class; other rows say once, few or many, or leave the size out.

13	TRBV6-6	-	TRBJ1-5	few	CASSYVTDQPQHF	TGTGCCAGCAGTTACGTGACGGATCAGCCCCAGCATTTT
13	TRBV30	-	TRBJ1-5	-	CAWSVLWDQPQHF	TGTGCCTGGAGTGTTCTGTGGGATCAGCCCCAGCATTTT
14	TRBV20-1	-	TRBJ2-5	few	CRGLGGGKQETQYF	TGCAGGGGGCTTGGCGGGGGCAAACAAGAGACCCAGTACTTC
14	TRBV12-3/TRBV12-4	TRBD1	TRBJ2-5	-	CASSPRTGMETQYF	TGTGCCAGCAGCCCCCGGACAGGGATGGAGACCCAGTACTTC
18	TRBV5-1	-	TRBJ2-4	-	CASSFSHGAMEDKNIQYF	TGCGCCAGCAGCTTCAGTCATGGGGCTATGGAGGACAAAAACATTCAGTACTTC
14	TRBV6-2/TRBV6-3	TRBD1	TRBJ1-1	-	CASRGDRTNTEAFF	TGTGCCAGCAGGGGGGACAGGACCAACACTGAAGCTTTCTTT
14	TRBV28	-	TRBJ2-7	few	CASSGWTAWGEQYF	TGTGCCAGCAGTGGGTGGACAGCCTGGGGCGAGCAGTACTTC
18	TRBV4-1	TRBD2	TRBJ2-3	-	CASSQSLTSGGAADTQYF	TGCGCCAGCAGCCAGAGCCTGACTAGCGGGGGGGCGGCAGATACGCAGTATTTT
17	TRBV19	TRBD2	TRBJ2-1	-	CASGSYSSGAGGGEQFF	TGTGCCAGTGGATCTTACTCGAGCGGGGCAGGAGGTGGTGAGCAGTTCTTC
12	TRBV28	-	TRBJ2-7	few	CASSLQSGEQYF	TGTGCCAGCAGTCTCCAATCGGGCGAGCAGTACTTC
13	TRBV9	-	TRBJ2-7	-	CASSAGSLYEQYF	TGTGCCAGCAGCGCAGGGAGTCTCTACGAGCAGTACTTC
15	TRBV20-1	TRBD1	TRBJ2-7	few	CSARADRGQTHEQYF	TGCAGTGCTAGAGCCGACAGGGGTCAGACCCACGAGCAGTACTTC
13	TRBV7-2	-	TRBJ1-1	-	CASSFFMNTEAFF	TGTGCCAGCAGCTTCTTCATGAACACTGAAGCTTTCTTT
15	TRBV2	-	TRBJ1-2	few	CASRIEKMTNYGYTF	TGTGCCAGCAGAATCGAGAAGATGACTAACTATGGCTACACCTTC